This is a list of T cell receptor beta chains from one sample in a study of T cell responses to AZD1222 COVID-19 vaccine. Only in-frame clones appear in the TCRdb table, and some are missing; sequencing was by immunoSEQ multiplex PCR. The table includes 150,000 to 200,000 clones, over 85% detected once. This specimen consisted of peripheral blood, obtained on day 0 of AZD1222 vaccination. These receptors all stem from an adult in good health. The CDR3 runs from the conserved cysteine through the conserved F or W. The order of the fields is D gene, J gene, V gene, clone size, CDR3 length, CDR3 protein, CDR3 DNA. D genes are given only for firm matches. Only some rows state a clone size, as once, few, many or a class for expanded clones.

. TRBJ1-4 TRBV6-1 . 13 CASSEYGVEKLFF TGTGCCAGCAGTGAATATGGGGTTGAAAAACTGTTTTTT
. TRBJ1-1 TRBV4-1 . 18 CASSQYEGVGGGNTEAFF TGCGCCAGCAGCCAATATGAAGGCGTCGGGGGCGGGAACACTGAAGCTTTCTTT
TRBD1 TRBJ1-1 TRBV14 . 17 CASSQVGTGQRNTEAFF TGTGCCAGCAGCCAAGTCGGGACAGGGCAGAGGAACACTGAAGCTTTCTTT
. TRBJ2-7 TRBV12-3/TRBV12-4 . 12 CASSLGVPEQYF TGTGCCAGCAGTTTAGGGGTGCCCGAGCAGTACTTC
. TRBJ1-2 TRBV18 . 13 CASSPRDLLGYTF TGTGCCAGCTCACCAAGGGACCTCCTAGGCTACACCTTC
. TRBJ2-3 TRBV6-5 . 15 CASSLPSAGTDTQYF TGTGCCAGCAGCCTTCCTAGCGCCGGCACAGATACGCAGTATTTT
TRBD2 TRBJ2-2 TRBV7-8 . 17 CASSPFGLAGNTGELFF TGTGCCAGCAGCCCCTTCGGACTAGCGGGTAACACCGGGGAGCTGTTTTTT
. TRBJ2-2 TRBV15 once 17 CATSTPEGAGKHGELFF TGTGCCACCAGCACACCAGAAGGTGCGGGAAAACACGGGGAGCTGTTTTTT
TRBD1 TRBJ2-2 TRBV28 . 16 CASTRTGGVYTGELFF TGTGCCAGCACCAGGACAGGGGGCGTTTACACCGGGGAGCTGTTTTTT
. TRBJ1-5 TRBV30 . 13 CAWMSGSGQPQHF TGTGCCTGGATGTCGGGGTCGGGTCAGCCCCAGCATTTT
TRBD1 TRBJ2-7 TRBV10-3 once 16 CAISGLQGDFSYEQYF TGTGCCATCAGTGGCCTACAGGGGGATTTCTCCTACGAGCAGTACTTC
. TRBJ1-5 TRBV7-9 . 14 CASSLAGGNQPQHF TGTGCCAGCAGCTTAGCAGGGGGCAATCAGCCCCAGCATTTT
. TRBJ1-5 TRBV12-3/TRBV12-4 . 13 CASSLIRNQPQHF TGTGCCAGCAGTTTGATTAGAAATCAGCCCCAGCATTTT
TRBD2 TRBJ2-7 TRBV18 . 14 CASSPSGRAHEQYF TGTGCCAGCTCACCTAGCGGGAGGGCCCACGAGCAGTACTTC
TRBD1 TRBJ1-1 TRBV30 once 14 CAWTEDRGFTEAFF TGTGCCTGGACCGAGGACAGGGGGTTCACTGAAGCTTTCTTT
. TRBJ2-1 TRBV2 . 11 CASSRGDEQFF TGTGCCAGCTCGAGGGGGGACGAGCAGTTCTTC
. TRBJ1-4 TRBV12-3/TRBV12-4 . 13 CASRGGAVEKLFF TGTGCCAGCAGGGGGGGCGCCGTTGAAAAACTGTTTTTT
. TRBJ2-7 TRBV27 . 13 CASSLKGGLKQYF TGTGCCAGCAGTTTAAAGGGTGGACTAAAACAGTACTTC
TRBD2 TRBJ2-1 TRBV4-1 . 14 CASSQNAGGGEQFF TGCGCCAGCAGCCAAAACGCGGGAGGGGGTGAGCAGTTCTTC
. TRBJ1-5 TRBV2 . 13 CASGAGGNQPQHF TGTGCCAGTGGGGCAGGGGGCAATCAGCCCCAGCATTTT
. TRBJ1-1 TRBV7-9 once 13 CASSLDSGTWAFF TGTGCCAGCAGCTTGGACTCCGGGACGTGGGCTTTCTTT
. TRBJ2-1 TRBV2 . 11 CASSAVGEQFF TGTGCCAGCAGTGCCGTCGGCGAGCAGTTCTTC
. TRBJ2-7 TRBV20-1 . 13 CSASRTESYEQYF TGCAGTGCTAGTCGGACAGAGTCCTACGAGCAGTACTTC
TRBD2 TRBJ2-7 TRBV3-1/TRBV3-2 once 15 CASSPTSGTPYEQYF TGTGCCAGCAGCCCCACTAGCGGGACACCCTACGAGCAGTACTTC
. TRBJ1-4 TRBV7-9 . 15 CASSLPGSPNEKLFF TGTGCCAGCAGCCTTCCGGGTTCGCCTAATGAAAAACTGTTTTTT
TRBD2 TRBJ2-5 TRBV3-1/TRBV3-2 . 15 CASSQGAGAGETQYF TGTGCCAGCAGCCAAGGGGCGGGAGCGGGAGAGACCCAGTACTTC
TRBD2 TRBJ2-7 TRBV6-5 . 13 CASGTSPTYEQYF TGTGCCAGCGGGACTAGCCCAACCTACGAGCAGTACTTC
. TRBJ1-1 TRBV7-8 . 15 CASSLTGRMNTEAFF TGTGCCAGCAGCTTAACTGGGCGGATGAACACTGAAGCTTTCTTT
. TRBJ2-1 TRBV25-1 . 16 CASSALRAGVGNEQFF TGTGCCAGCAGTGCGCTCAGGGCCGGGGTTGGGAATGAGCAGTTCTTC
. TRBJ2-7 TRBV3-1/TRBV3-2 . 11 CASSQGYEQYF TGTGCCAGCAGCCAAGGATACGAGCAGTACTTC
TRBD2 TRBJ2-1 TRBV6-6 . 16 CATWARGRDTHNEQFF TGTGCCACCTGGGCTCGCGGGAGGGACACCCACAATGAGCAGTTCTTC
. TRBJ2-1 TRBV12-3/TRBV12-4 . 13 CASSFTLLDEQFF TGTGCCAGCAGTTTTACTCTTTTGGATGAGCAGTTCTTC
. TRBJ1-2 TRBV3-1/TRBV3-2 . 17 CASSQDSWAGANYGYTF TGTGCCAGCAGCCAAGATTCTTGGGCAGGGGCTAACTATGGCTACACCTTC
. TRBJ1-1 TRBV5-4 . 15 CASSSGRGMDTEAFF TGTGCCAGCAGCTCGGGACGGGGGATGGACACTGAAGCTTTCTTT
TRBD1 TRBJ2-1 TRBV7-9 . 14 CASSLDRGGNEQFF TGTGCCAGCAGCCTCGACAGGGGCGGGAATGAGCAGTTCTTC
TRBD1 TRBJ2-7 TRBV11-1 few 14 CASSLDLGGDEQYF TGTGCCAGCAGCTTAGATTTAGGGGGCGACGAGCAGTACTTC
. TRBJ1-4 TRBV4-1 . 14 CASSQAGVEEKLFF TGCGCCAGCAGCCAAGCAGGGGTTGAGGAAAAACTGTTTTTT
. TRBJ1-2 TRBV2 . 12 CASISGNYGYTF TGTGCCAGCATCTCCGGGAACTATGGCTACACCTTC
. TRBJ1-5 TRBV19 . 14 CASQTLGNNQPQHF TGTGCCAGTCAGACGTTGGGAAACAATCAGCCCCAGCATTTT
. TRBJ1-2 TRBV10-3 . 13 CAIKDASNYGYTF TGTGCCATCAAGGACGCCTCTAACTATGGCTACACCTTC
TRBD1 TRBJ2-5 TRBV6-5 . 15 CASIGDRGGLETQYF TGTGCCAGCATTGGGGACAGGGGAGGGTTGGAGACCCAGTACTTC
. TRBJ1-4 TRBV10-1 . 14 CASSESPGSEKLFF TGCGCCAGCAGTGAGTCGCCGGGATCTGAAAAACTGTTTTTT
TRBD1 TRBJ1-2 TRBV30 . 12 CAWRAGTGGYTF TGTGCCTGGAGAGCCGGGACAGGCGGCTACACCTTC
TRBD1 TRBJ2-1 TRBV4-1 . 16 CASSPRDRGLEYEQFF TGCGCCAGCAGCCCGAGAGACAGGGGGCTTGAATATGAGCAGTTCTTC